Each of the 17 T cell receptor beta chains below was sequenced from the same sample in a study of STAT5B mutations in CD4+ large granular lymphocyte leukemia. Generated by immunoSEQ multiplex PCR, the TCRdb table keeps only in-frame clones and is missing some. The table lists 2,000 to 2,500 clones, 75% of them singletons. The material sequenced was PBMCs. The receptors derive from a woman aged 70-85 years with CD4+ T-cell large granular lymphocyte leukemia.

The rearrangement joins TRBV19 to TRBJ2-2; D ambiguous. CDR3 length: 14 amino acids. CDR1 and CDR2 (germline): LNHDA, SQIVND (reference sequence). The V end lost 1 base, the J end lost 5 bases, and 8 bases lay between the germline ends. The CDR3 loop reads CASSIVAATGELFF. The CDR3 nucleotides are TGTGCCAGTAGTATAGTAGCAGCTACCGGGGAGCTGTTTTTT.

This clone was seen a handful of times. In the same sample, other DNA sequences code for this CDR3. V is TRBV2 and J is TRBJ1-1, with 8 nucleotides matching TRBD1. Germline V lookup: CDR1 SNHLY, CDR2 FYNNEI. This CDR3 comprises 14 residues. The V and J ends lost 1 base and 5 bases, in that order; junction bases with no gene match: 3. CDR3 protein: CASSEVTGGTEAFF. In DNA form, the CDR3 reads TGTGCCAGCAGTGAAGTTACAGGGGGAACTGAAGCTTTCTTT.

This chain connects TRBV27 to TRBJ2-7; no firm D call. V lost 3 bases and J 3 bases, leaving 9 bases between the germline ends. The germline V gene has CDR1 MNHEY and CDR2 SMNVEV (reference sequence). The length of the CDR3 is 13 residues. For the CDR3, the DNA is TGTGCCAGCAGTTTTGGCAGGAACTACGAGCAGTACTTC. Translation: CASSFGRNYEQYF.

V and J are TRBV7-2 and TRBJ1-2, with a possible D match to TRBD1 (5 bases). Looked up from germline, CDR1 is SGHTA and CDR2 is FQGNSA. V was trimmed by 5 bases and J by 2 bases, leaving 15 bases between them. The CDR3 covers 15 residues. The CDR3 is CASSLGGRINYGYTF. The DNA of the CDR3 is TGTGCCAGCAGCCTCGGGGGACGGATCAACTATGGCTACACCTTC.

V is TRBV5-1 and J is TRBJ2-2, with D possibly matching TRBD2 (6 bases). Germline V gene data show CDR1 as SGHRS and CDR2 as YFSETQ. V was pared by 0 bases and J by 6 bases, with 9 bases between. This CDR3 contains 14 residues. The chain's CDR3 is CASSLGGVAGELFF. The CDR3 DNA follows: TGCGCCAGCAGCTTGGGCGGGGTGGCCGGGGAGCTGTTTTTT.

The chain recombines TRBV27 with TRBJ2-3, with D maybe TRBD1 (5 bases). V was clipped by 5 bases and J by 5 bases, with 11 bases between them. The CDR3 is made up of 13 amino acids. Per germline, CDR1 MNHEY and CDR2 SMNVEV (reference sequence). The chain's CDR3 is CASSPSRGDTQYF. DNA for the CDR3: TGTGCCAGCAGTCCCTCAAGGGGAGATACGCAGTATTTT.

This clone was seen a handful of times. The chain has TRBV25-1 and TRBJ1-2, with D unclear. This CDR3 has 11 residues. Trimming took off 6 bases at V and 8 bases at J, with 10 bases between the two ends. Germline assignment: CDR1 MGHDK and CDR2 SYGVNS. The CDR3 sequence is CASSPGSGYTF. CDR3 nucleotides: TGTGCCAGCAGCCCCGGGAGCGGCTACACCTTC.

This chain links TRBV5-8 with TRBJ2-1; 11 bases agree with TRBD1. Germline-derived CDR1 and CDR2 are SGHTS and YDEGEE. V lost 3 bases and J lost 1; bases outside the gene matches: 3. The CDR3 is 16 amino acids. The CDR3 DNA is TGTGCCAGCAGCTCGGGACAGGGGGGGTCCTACAATGAGCAGTTCTTC. This sequence encodes CASSSGQGGSYNEQFF.

The chain recombines TRBV19 with TRBJ2-1, with D tentatively TRBD1 (5 bases). The ends were cut back, 3 bases at V and 6 bases at J, with 27 bases in the middle. The CDR3 spans 19 residues. Germline loops: CDR1 LNHDA, CDR2 SQIVND (reference sequence). CDR3 amino acids: CASSMRSGNPNGRFNEQFF. CDR3 bases: TGTGCCAGTAGTATGCGGTCAGGGAATCCCAATGGCCGATTCAATGAGCAGTTCTTC.

This clone was observed a few times. V and J are TRBV2 and TRBJ1-5, with D tentatively TRBD1 (5 bases). Germline V gene sequence: CDR1 SNHLY, CDR2 FYNNEI. V shed 3 bases and J shed 11 bases, with 17 bases lying between them. CDR3 size: 14 residues. The chain's CDR3 is CASSEGQARGSQHF. DNA of the CDR3: TGTGCCAGCAGTGAGGGGCAGGCCCGAGGGTCCCAGCATTTT.

The chain couples TRBV5-1 to TRBJ1-6, with TRBD1 matching 7 bases. The CDR3 is 15 amino acids. Germline values: CDR1 SGHRS, CDR2 YFSETQ. The ends lost 0 bases at V and 8 bases at J; junction bases unmatched: 5. In DNA, the CDR3 is TGCGCCAGCAGCTTGGGGGACAGCAGGGATTCACCCCTCCACTTT. It specifies CASSLGDSRDSPLHF.

A few counts support this clone. The chain is built from TRBV4-2 and TRBJ1-6; perhaps TRBD1 as D (6 bases). CDR1 and CDR2 from the germline V gene are LGHNA and YNFKEQ. The CDR3 is 19 amino acids. The V end lost 4 bases, the J end lost 10 bases, and 29 bases lay between the germline ends. The CDR3 sequence: CASSPFQWDNLVKESPLHF. Here the CDR3 DNA reads TGTGCCAGCAGCCCATTCCAGTGGGACAATTTAGTTAAGGAATCACCCCTCCACTTT.

CDR3 sequence reads: CASSLDGHFGYTF. In nucleotides, the CDR3 is TGTGCCAGCAGCTTAGACGGACATTTCGGCTACACCTTC. The V and J genes are TRBV7-9 and TRBJ1-2, with a possible D match to TRBD1 (5 bases). This CDR3 region has 13 residues. V lost 1 base and J lost 8, with 11 bases in between. Germline V gives CDR1 SEHNR, CDR2 FQNEAQ (reference sequence).

This clone has only one observation. The chain carries TRBV5-1 and TRBJ1-2; D not resolved. CDR3 length: 15 amino acids. V was trimmed by 4 bases and J by 1 base, leaving 14 bases between them. The germline gives CDR1 SGHRS, CDR2 YFSETQ. This CDR3 reads CASSLDGSINYGYTF. DNA for the CDR3: TGCGCCAGCAGCCTGGACGGAAGCATTAACTATGGCTACACCTTC.

V is TRBV5-1 and J is TRBJ2-7, with 8 nucleotides matching TRBD2. In germline, CDR1 is SGHRS, CDR2 YFSETQ. The junction had 12 bases not matched to a gene; V was cut back by 4 bases and J by 6 bases. The CDR3 totals 15 residues. CDR3 coding DNA: TGCGCCAGCAGCGACTCCCGGACGGCGGGGGGCGAGCAGTACTTC. Its translation: CASSDSRTAGGEQYF.

This clone was recorded a few times. The chain has TRBV30 and TRBJ1-1; D not certain. CDR1 is GTSNPN, CDR2 SVGIG, per germline (reference sequence). The CDR3 is made up of 13 amino acids. Deletions cut 2 bases from V and 0 bases from J, with 7 bases between. The CDR3 nucleotides are TGTGCCTGGAGTTGGCGGTTGAACACTGAAGCTTTCTTT. Its translation: CAWSWRLNTEAFF.

On this clone itself: Relative to the germline gene, one junction end is altered; a read error may explain this. The V call is TRBV7-7, the J call TRBJ2-5, with 7 positions matching TRBD2. The CDR3 is 13 residues long. Germline V gene lookup returns CDR1 SSHAT and CDR2 FNYEAQ (reference sequence). DNA of the CDR3: TGTGCTAGCAGCCTCGGGGGGAGGGAGACCCAGTACTTC. This gives the protein CASSLGGRETQYF.